These 8 T cell receptor beta chains originate from one sample sequenced in a study of lymphopenia after photon versus proton radiotherapy. Generated by immunoSEQ multiplex PCR, the TCRdb table keeps only in-frame clones and is missing some. The table has about 70,000 clones, over 80% seen once. The sequencing here drew on peripheral blood, taken from a patient treated with proton-based radiotherapy. The source of these receptors is a man older than 75 with esophageal cancer.

This rearrangement joins TRBV2 to TRBJ1-4, with D tentatively TRBD1 (5 bases). Germline V CDR1 and CDR2: SNHLY, FYNNEI. The CDR3 is 15 residues long. Trimming took 1 base from V and 5 from J, leaving 11 bases between them. This CDR3 is CASSEGGQRNEKLFF. Written as DNA, the CDR3 is TGTGCCAGCAGTGAAGGAGGACAAAGGAATGAAAAACTGTTTTTT.

This sequence joins TRBV12-1 and TRBJ2-5; the table names TRBD1, a call not compared with the DNA. TRBV12-1 is listed as a pseudogene. The length of the CDR3 is 16 residues. For the CDR3, the DNA is TGTGCCAGCAGCTTTGGTTACAGGCCCCACGAAGAGACCCAGTACTTC. It encodes CASSFGYRPHEETQYF.

This clone was picked up one time. This chain uses TRBV9 with TRBJ2-7; D unresolved. Trimming took off 0 bases at V and 7 bases at J, with 11 bases between the two ends. This CDR3 spans 13 amino acids. Germline loops: CDR1 SGDLS, CDR2 YYNGEE. The DNA of the CDR3 is TGTGCCAGCAGCGTAGCTTCCCCAGCGGAGCAGTACTTC. Translation: CASSVASPAEQYF.

The chain is built from TRBV5-5 and TRBJ1-3; D gene uncertain. This CDR3 contains 13 residues. Looked up from germline, CDR1 is SGHKS and CDR2 is YYEKEE (reference sequence). Trimming took off 4 bases at V and 4 bases at J, with 9 bases between the two ends. The CDR3 loop is CASSPGSGNTIYF. In DNA, the CDR3 is TGTGCCAGCAGCCCGGGGTCGGGAAACACCATATATTTT.

This clone has just a few counts. The V and J genes are TRBV6-6 and TRBJ1-5; weak D call: TRBD1 (5 bases). The germline gives CDR1 MNHNY, CDR2 SVGAGI (reference sequence). CDR3 size: 12 residues. V was shortened by 7 bases and J by 4 bases, with 8 bases between the two germline ends. The CDR3 sequence is CASKTANQPQHF. DNA of the CDR3: TGTGCCAGCAAGACAGCTAATCAGCCCCAGCATTTT.

With respect to this clone: Additional DNA sequences in this sample encode the identical CDR3. J is TRBJ2-3 and V is TRBV29-1; 10 bases agree with TRBD1. The CDR3 is 13 amino acids. Germline CDR1 SQVTM, CDR2 ANQGSEA. Trimming removed 6 bases from V and 3 bases from J; junction bases left unmatched: 3. As DNA, the CDR3 is TGCAGCGTGAGGACAGGGGGGACAGATACGCAGTATTTT. Protein: CSVRTGGTDTQYF.

The V and J genes are TRBV7-8 and TRBJ2-5; D unresolved. Trimming took 1 base from V and 1 from J, leaving 7 bases between them. CDR3 length: 14 amino acids. Germline V lookup: CDR1 SGHVS, CDR2 FQNEAQ. CDR3 sequence (DNA): TGTGCCAGCAGCTTAGGTCTTTTCCAAGAGACCCAGTACTTC. It is translated as CASSLGLFQETQYF.

The chain is built from TRBV10-3 and TRBJ2-2, with 12 bases aligning to TRBD2. This CDR3 has 16 residues. V trimming: 3 bases; J trimming: 8 bases; junction bases outside the gene matches: 7. Germline values: CDR1 ENHRY, CDR2 SYGVKD. The CDR3 spells CAISDRLAGAGGELFF. DNA of the CDR3: TGTGCCATCAGTGATAGACTAGCGGGGGCAGGAGGGGAGCTGTTTTTT.